The source of this T cell receptor beta chain is a study of T cells in Graves' hyperthyroidism and ophthalmopathy. Amplification of TCR beta CDR3 regions was performed using RNA transcripts as template. First-round RT-PCR of the TCR CDR3 relied on the HTBI primer set. Each CDR3 protein is one row after TCRdb ran MiXCR on the multiplex PCR reads. The sample lists some 350,000 distinct CDR3 sequences; 15% to 19% were seen once. Germline V gene sequence: CDR1 SGHAT, CDR2 FQNNGV. CDR3 size: 16 residues. Trimming took 1 base from V and 8 from J; bases not matched to a gene: 10. Ahead of any ophthalmopathy symptoms, the blood sample was obtained at the first diagnosis of hyperthyroidism. Fresh 10 ml peripheral blood yielded PBMCs.

Sequenced input: blood. V is TRBV11-2 and J is TRBJ1-4, with 7 bases aligning to TRBD1. This TCR was sampled from a woman aged 18-30 years with Graves' hyperthyroidism that later progressed to Graves' ophthalmopathy. The CDR3 DNA reads as TGTGCCAGCAGCTTAGGGGACAGTCCGAGGCGGGAAAAACTGTTTTTT. The encoded protein is CASSLGDSPRREKLFF.